This entry features one T cell receptor beta chain sequence. Its antigen remains unidentified. This sample is part of a study of T-cell memory formation after mild COVID-19. Turning to the study itself: Most TCR clusters belonged to a single donor. General study results and limits: CD4+ clones that contracted lay mainly in CM and EM; CD8+ ones lay in EMRA. CD4/CD8 balance characterized clones contracting day 15 to 85, and CD4+ skew characterized later expanders. SARS-CoV-2 specificity was not confirmed for second-wave clones peaking on day 37.

TCRdb fed the 5' RACE reads into MiXCR, producing one record per CDR3 protein. Here the sample spans roughly 35,000 distinct CDR3 sequences, around a fifth being singletons. Deletions cut 4 bases from V and 1 base from J, with 8 bases between. The CDR3 is made up of 14 amino acids. Germline V lookup: CDR1 SGDLS, CDR2 YYNGEE. This chain joins TRBV9 and TRBJ2-2; possibly TRBD2 for D (5 bases). The sequencing input was PBMCs or a T cell subset sorted from them (not recorded which). The TCR comes from an adult who had mild COVID-19 (a few samples of this study predate the infection). Cell type and time point are not known. The CDR3 region is CASSNRENTGELFF. Written as DNA, the CDR3 is TGTGCCAGCAGCAACCGGGAGAACACCGGGGAGCTGTTTTTT.